This T cell receptor (beta chain) was profiled in a study of T cell responses to AZD1222 COVID-19 vaccine. Study in general: It was second doses at about 4 or about 12 weeks that were pooled. Study-wide findings and caveats: All repertoire sampling was performed exclusively after the peak T cell response. At 160-218 and 743-854, vaccine-associated CD4 TCRs were dominant, and they spanned spike. Clonal diversity may have been underestimated in mostly white British donors.

Notes on this clone: What it binds is unknown.

Here immunoSEQ multiplex PCR was the method, and the copy in TCRdb shows in-frame clones only, minus some. The sample carries about 120,000 clones, almost 90% recorded once. This CDR3 comprises 13 residues. V lost 5 bases, J lost 6 bases, and 13 bases lay in between. The chain links TRBV12-3 or TRBV12-4 to TRBJ1-2; no definite D call. The TCR originated in an adult in good health. The specimen was peripheral blood, collected on day 0 of AZD1222 vaccination. The CDR3 loop is CASSPLAQNGYTF. The CDR3 nucleotides read TGTGCCAGCAGTCCCCTAGCACAGAATGGCTACACCTTC.